This passage covers 10 T cell receptor beta chains from one sample sequenced in a study of T cell repertoires in cytomegalovirus infection (dated by TCRdb to between 2018 and 2020). The treatment or condition label on this specimen signifies: in vitro stimulation with specific CMV peptide epitopes to enrich CMV-specific T cells. No antigen has been assigned to these receptors. Instrument used: Illumina HiSeq 1500. TCRdb's own reprocessing of the public reads used fastp at Q25 and MiXCR and kept productive beta chains. Entries are consolidated by CDR3 protein sequence, retaining the most common genes and DNA. The sample table shows around 78,000 distinct CDR3 sequences, and about 24% are seen once. The ten largest clones add up to about 50% of the sample. The sequenced sample was CD8+ T cells from cultured PBMCs, obtained from culture after CMV antigen stimulation. Receptors originate from a human donor in good health (CMV status not recorded). Some clones in this sample may be carry-over from other donors' samples.

The chain joins TRBV9 to TRBJ2-7; D tentatively fits TRBD1 or TRBD2 (5 bases each). The CDR3 contains 15 residues. Trimming left V 3 bases short and J 0 bases short, with 13 bases between. Germline V gene lookup returns CDR1 SGDLS and CDR2 YYNGEE. In DNA, the CDR3 is TGTGCCAGCAGCGACTCCGGGACGGCCTCCTACGAGCAGTACTTC. It encodes CASSDSGTASYEQYF.

This clonotype was counted a single time. The CDR3 sequence is CASSQDLARWYEQYF. The DNA for the CDR3 is TGCGCCAGCAGCCAAGATCTGGCTAGATGGTACGAGCAGTACTTC. The chain employs TRBV4-1 and TRBJ2-7, with D unresolved. The CDR3 totals 15 residues. Trimming left V 0 bases short and J 4 bases short, with 13 bases between. Germline V lookup: CDR1 MGHRA, CDR2 YSYEKL.

The table lists this clonotype with a few counts. This rearrangement joins TRBV7-2 to TRBJ2-5; TRBD1 matches 8 bases. Trimming took 6 bases from V and 4 from J; bases not matched to a gene: 7. The CDR3 covers 14 residues. The germline V gene encodes CDR1 SGHTA and CDR2 FQGNSA. CDR3 amino acids: CASSSTGGLETQYF. CDR3 nucleotides: TGTGCCAGCAGTTCAACAGGGGGGCTAGAGACCCAGTACTTC.

This clonotype came up a few times. V usage is TRBV15 and J usage is TRBJ1-2, with 9 bases lining up with TRBD1. The length of the CDR3 is 15 residues. CDR1 is LNHNV and CDR2 is YYDKDF in the germline V gene (reference sequence). V trimming: 1 base; J trimming: 5 bases; junction bases outside the gene matches: 5. CDR3 protein: CATSRGTGGGYGYTF. DNA of the CDR3: TGTGCCACCAGCAGAGGTACAGGGGGCGGTTATGGCTACACCTTC.

This clonotype was seen a few times. This sequence joins TRBV29-1 and TRBJ1-1; D is possibly TRBD1 (5 bases). Trimming stripped 5 bases from V and 5 bases from J, with 12 bases between. Germline lookup yields CDR1 SQVTM and CDR2 ANQGSEA. The CDR3 has 12 amino acids. CDR3 sequence: CSVPARGTEAFF. The CDR3 DNA follows: TGCAGCGTTCCCGCGAGGGGAACTGAAGCTTTCTTT.

This sequence joins TRBV30 and TRBJ2-2; 7 bases match TRBD1. Looked up from germline, CDR1 is GTSNPN and CDR2 is SVGIG (reference sequence). Losses at the gene ends were 0 bases for V and 3 bases for J; bases not matched to a gene: 4. The CDR3 has 15 amino acids. The CDR3 nucleotides are TGTGCCTGGAGTGTACAGGGGACAGACACCGGGGAGCTGTTTTTT. This encodes CAWSVQGTDTGELFF.

V is TRBV30 and J is TRBJ2-1; D is unclear. V dropped 0 bases and J dropped 9 bases, with 9 bases sitting between them. This CDR3 region has 12 residues. CDR1 is GTSNPN and CDR2 is SVGIG in the germline V gene (reference sequence). The CDR3 is CAWSVANAEQFF. CDR3 DNA sequence: TGTGCCTGGAGTGTAGCAAACGCTGAGCAGTTCTTC.

The chain couples TRBV6-6 to TRBJ2-7, with 8 bases matching TRBD1. Looked up from germline, CDR1 is MNHNY and CDR2 is SVGAGI (reference sequence). V was pared by 6 bases and J by 6 bases, with 4 bases of the junction left unmatched. CDR3 size: 12 residues. In DNA, the CDR3 is TGTGCCAGCAGAGGACAGGGTTCCGAGCAGTACTTC. It yields the protein CASRGQGSEQYF.

The genes are TRBV11-2 and TRBJ2-7; D is unresolved. Trimming shortened V by 5 bases and J by 0 bases, and 14 bases separated the two germline ends. The CDR3 is made up of 15 amino acids. CDR1 is SGHAT, CDR2 FQNNGV, per germline. The CDR3 loop is CASSGDFSSSYEQYF. DNA of the CDR3: TGTGCCAGCAGCGGAGACTTCTCTAGCTCCTACGAGCAGTACTTC.

V usage is TRBV3-1 and J usage is TRBJ1-5, with TRBD1 matching 10 bases. CDR3 length equals 14 residues. Germline CDR1 reads LGHDT; CDR2 reads YNNKEL (reference sequence). V was clipped by 3 bases and J by 10 bases; unmatched bases: 6. As DNA, the CDR3 is TGTGCCAGCAGCCAGGGACAGGGGATACTACCCCAGCATTTT. Protein product: CASSQGQGILPQHF.